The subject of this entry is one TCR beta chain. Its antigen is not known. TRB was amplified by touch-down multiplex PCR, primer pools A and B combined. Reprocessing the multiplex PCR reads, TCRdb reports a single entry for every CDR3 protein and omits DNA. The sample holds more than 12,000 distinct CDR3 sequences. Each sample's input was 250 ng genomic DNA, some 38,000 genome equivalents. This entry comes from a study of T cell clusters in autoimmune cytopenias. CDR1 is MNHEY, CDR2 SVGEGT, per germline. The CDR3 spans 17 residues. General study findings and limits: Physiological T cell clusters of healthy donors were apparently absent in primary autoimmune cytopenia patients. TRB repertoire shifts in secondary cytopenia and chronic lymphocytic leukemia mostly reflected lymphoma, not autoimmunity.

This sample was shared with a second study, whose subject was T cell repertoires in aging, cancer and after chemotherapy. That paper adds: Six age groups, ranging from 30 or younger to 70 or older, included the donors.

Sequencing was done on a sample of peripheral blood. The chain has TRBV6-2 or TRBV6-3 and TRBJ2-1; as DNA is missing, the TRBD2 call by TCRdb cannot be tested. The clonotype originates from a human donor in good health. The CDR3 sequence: CASSYGTSGFSYNEQFF.